This TCR beta chain is drawn from a study of human T cells and chemical hapten exposure. At the level of the study: Sensitization employed 2% DPC on roughly 2 cm by roughly 2 cm of upper inner arm skin. Patients, mostly women, had alopecia areata, alopecia totalis or alopecia universalis. Small pooled library volume differences chiefly drove per-sample TCR yield variation.

This clonotype was seen a handful of times. Original data processing: Sample TCR counts, which ranged from 23,224 to 690,600, had a median of roughly 92,000. Via MiXCR, TCRdb re-called the RACE reads, giving one row per CDR3 protein. The V and J calls and clone size come from TCRdb's table, not from the authors' own analysis. The table includes around 50,000 distinct CDR3 sequences, 7% to 10% detected once. Noted time point: patch test 1, 2 weeks after DPC sensitization. Treatment reported: therapeutic diphenylcyclopropenone sensitization with weekly scalp DPC. The source material was whole blood, sampled in connection with sensitization to the hapten diphenylcyclopropenone (DPC). This receptor was identified in a middle-aged woman with alopecia areata. Some clones in this sample may be carry-over from other donors' samples.

The CDR3 region is CASRKDGSYEQYF. The DNA for the CDR3 is TGTGCCAGCAGGAAGGACGGATCCTACGAGCAGTACTTC. The rearrangement links TRBV7-2 to TRBJ2-7; no reliable D call. The germline V gene encodes CDR1 SGHTA and CDR2 FQGNSA. The ends were cut back, 6 bases at V and 1 base at J, with 10 bases in the middle. The CDR3 totals 13 residues.